This T cell receptor beta chain was identified during a study of blood T cells in healthy people across ages. PCR was performed a second time for roughly 7 to 11 cycles using a sample-barcoded 5' primer and a J-beta primer mix. TCRdb re-derived calls from the 5' RACE reads in MiXCR, one entry per CDR3 protein. The sample carries 850,000 to 1,000,000 distinct CDR3 sequences, 40% to 60% recorded once. This CDR3 region has 15 residues. V trimming: 6 bases; J trimming: 4 bases; junction bases outside the gene matches: 11. Germline loops: CDR1 SEHNR, CDR2 FQNEAQ (reference sequence). Material for sequencing was blood. The chain couples TRBV7-9 to TRBJ1-2; 7 nucleotides agree with TRBD1. This clonotype originated in a man under 40 in good health. The CDR3 nucleotides are TGTGCCAGCAGGCCTACCGACAGGGTTTTCTATGGCTACACCTTC. It is translated as CASRPTDRVFYGYTF.